A selection of T cell receptor beta chains follows, all from one sample in a study of T cell repertoires in cytomegalovirus infection. Their antigen targets remain unknown. TCRdb reanalysed the reads using MiXCR and keeps one entry per CDR3 protein. The table has roughly 860,000 distinct CDR3 sequences, about 31% seen once. This sample comprised cultured CD8+ T cells from PBMCs, obtained from culture after CMV antigen stimulation. These receptors were obtained from a human donor in good health (CMV status not recorded). Some clones in this sample may be carry-over from other donors' samples. Both conserved end residues are part of each CDR3. D genes are given only for firm matches. Where a row states a size, it is once, few, many or the class of an expanded clone; other rows omit it.

d_call j_call v_call clone_size cdr3_aa cdr3_nt
NA TRBJ2-5 TRBV7-6 NA CASSPPGDTFQETQYF TGTGCCAGCAGCCCGCCGGGGGATACCTTCCAAGAGACCCAGTACTTC
TRBD2 TRBJ2-2 TRBV2 NA CASRILAGPTGGELFF TGTGCCAGCAGAATCCTAGCGGGGCCTACCGGCGGGGAGCTGTTTTTT
NA TRBJ1-2 TRBV4-2 NA CASSQDYGGYTF TGTGCCAGCAGCCAAGATTACGGGGGCTACACCTTC
NA TRBJ1-1 TRBV27 NA CASSLKGRNTEAFF TGTGCCAGCAGTTTAAAGGGGCGGAACACTGAAGCTTTCTTT
NA TRBJ2-7 TRBV7-9 NA CASSLQVRHEQYF TGTGCCAGCAGCTTACAAGTTCGGCACGAGCAGTACTTC
NA TRBJ2-1 TRBV19 NA CASRVPTYNEQFF TGTGCCAGCAGGGTCCCGACCTACAATGAGCAGTTCTTC
NA TRBJ1-2 TRBV15 NA CATTRKGVGYTF TGTGCCACCACCCGAAAAGGGGTTGGCTACACCTTC
TRBD1 TRBJ1-2 TRBV27 few CASSTQGAIGGYTF TGTGCCAGCAGCACACAGGGGGCGATAGGTGGCTACACCTTC
NA TRBJ1-2 TRBV5-5 NA CASSLGYGDGYTF TGTGCCAGCAGCTTGGGTTACGGAGATGGCTACACCTTC
TRBD1 TRBJ2-7 TRBV3-1 few CASSQVGTVIYEQYF TGTGCCAGCAGCCAAGTCGGGACAGTTATCTACGAGCAGTACTTC
NA TRBJ1-1 TRBV20-1 NA CSARSPGEIF TGCAGTGCACGGTCCCCGGGAGAAATCTTT
TRBD1 TRBJ1-4 TRBV20-1 NA CSARRDRGRTNEKLFF TGCAGTGCTAGAAGGGACAGGGGGCGGACTAATGAAAAACTGTTTTTT
TRBD1 TRBJ1-5 TRBV7-3 few CASSRTGVNQPQHF TGTGCCAGCAGCCGGACAGGGGTAAATCAGCCCCAGCATTTT
NA TRBJ1-5 TRBV10-3 NA CAISEGGPRNQPQHF TGTGCCATCAGTGAGGGAGGGCCGAGAAATCAGCCCCAGCATTTT
TRBD1 TRBJ1-2 TRBV7-2 many CASSWYINHRGMDGYTF TGTGCCAGCAGCTGGTACATTAACCACAGGGGTATGGATGGCTACACCTTC
NA TRBJ1-1 TRBV6-5 NA CASSPGSPARMNTEAFF TGTGCCAGCAGCCCTGGCTCCCCGGCCCGAATGAACACTGAAGCTTTCTTT
NA TRBJ1-2 TRBV7-9 NA CASSENLEPYGYTF TGTGCCAGCAGTGAGAACCTTGAGCCGTATGGCTACACCTTC
NA TRBJ2-3 TRBV7-6 NA CASSLGRSDADTQYF TGTGCCAGCAGCTTGGGGCGGTCAGACGCAGATACGCAGTATTTT
NA TRBJ1-5 TRBV7-9 many CASSLTAGNQPQHF TGTGCCAGCAGCTTAACCGCGGGGAATCAGCCCCAGCATTTT
NA TRBJ2-6 TRBV5-1 NA CASRAGQSAGANVLTF TGCGCCAGCCGGGCGGGGCAAAGCGCTGGGGCCAACGTCCTGACTTTC
TRBD2 TRBJ2-1 TRBV6-2/TRBV6-3 NA CASSQLAGGTYNEQFF TGTGCCAGCAGTCAACTAGCGGGGGGCACCTACAATGAGCAGTTCTTC
NA TRBJ1-6 TRBV7-2 many CASSLEPGSPLHF TGTGCCAGCAGCTTAGAGCCAGGGTCACCCCTCCACTTT
NA TRBJ1-1 TRBV7-6 many CASSLAGRDDEAFF TGTGCCAGCAGCTTAGCTGGGAGGGACGACGAAGCTTTCTTT
NA TRBJ2-4 TRBV3-1 NA CASSQGLSTGNIQYF TGTGCCAGCAGCCAAGGTTTGAGCACCGGTAACATTCAGTACTTC
NA TRBJ1-1 TRBV19 few CASSANPHTEAFF TGTGCCAGTAGTGCCAACCCCCACACTGAAGCTTTCTTT
NA TRBJ2-1 TRBV6-5 NA CASSYSRGFYNEQFF TGTGCCAGCAGTTACAGTAGGGGGTTCTACAATGAGCAGTTCTTC
NA TRBJ2-2 TRBV27 NA CASGSGQVGANTGEPFF TGTGCCAGCGGTTCCGGACAAGTCGGAGCGAACACCGGGGAGCCGTTTTTT
NA TRBJ1-1 TRBV14 NA CASSPIQAGTEAFF TGTGCCAGCAGCCCTATTCAGGCAGGCACTGAAGCTTTCTTT
TRBD2 TRBJ2-1 TRBV27 many CASSLTSGRDNEQFF TGTGCCAGCAGTTTAACTAGCGGGCGAGACAATGAGCAGTTCTTC
TRBD2 TRBJ2-1 TRBV6-2/TRBV6-3 NA CASSYPGLAAPNEQFF TGTGCCAGCAGTTATCCGGGACTAGCGGCTCCCAATGAGCAGTTCTTC
NA TRBJ2-2 TRBV4-3 NA CASSQEGTDKNTGELFF TGCGCCAGCAGCCAAGAGGGAACGGACAAAAACACCGGGGAGCTGTTTTTT
NA TRBJ2-3 TRBV2 NA CATLADTQYF TGTGCCACCCTAGCGGATACGCAGTATTTT
TRBD1 TRBJ1-2 TRBV2 NA CASSPFHPQQGFYGYTF TGTGCCAGCAGTCCGTTCCACCCACAACAGGGGTTCTATGGCTACACCTTC
NA TRBJ1-2 TRBV6-2/TRBV6-3 NA CASSYPNGYTF TGTGCCAGCAGTTACCCCAATGGCTACACCTTC
NA TRBJ2-1 TRBV20-1 once CSAKSSSGAPYNEQFF TGCAGTGCTAAGTCGTCTTCAGGGGCCCCCTACAATGAGCAGTTCTTC
NA TRBJ2-4 TRBV5-5 NA CASSSNGLIVANIQYF TGTGCCAGCAGCTCTAACGGGTTAATAGTTGCAAACATTCAGTACTTC
NA TRBJ2-1 TRBV6-5 NA CASSSQVGRVNNEQFF TGTGCCAGCAGTTCCCAAGTAGGACGGGTTAACAATGAGCAGTTCTTC
TRBD2 TRBJ2-1 TRBV27 few CASSYISTSGGDNEQFF TGTGCCAGCAGCTACATTTCCACTAGCGGGGGGGACAATGAGCAGTTCTTC
TRBD1 TRBJ1-4 TRBV6-8 few CASSPGDSGDEKLFF TGTGCCAGCAGTCCCGGGGACAGTGGGGATGAAAAACTGTTTTTT
NA TRBJ1-1 TRBV5-1 once CASSLGGPMNTEAFF TGCGCCAGCAGCTTGGGAGGGCCAATGAACACTGAAGCTTTCTTT
TRBD2 TRBJ2-1 TRBV28 NA CASSSGTRRGDEQFF TGTGCCAGCAGCTCCGGGACTAGGAGGGGAGATGAGCAGTTCTTC
NA TRBJ2-3 TRBV4-1 NA CASSQGMADTQYF TGCGCCAGCAGCCAAGGAATGGCAGATACGCAGTATTTT
NA TRBJ1-5 TRBV7-6 NA CASSLDSGQGSPQHF TGTGCCAGCAGCTTAGATTCTGGGCAGGGATCGCCCCAGCATTTT
TRBD2 TRBJ2-1 TRBV6-5 few CASSYSTSGGSEQFF TGTGCCAGCAGTTACTCCACTAGCGGGGGGTCTGAGCAGTTCTTC
NA TRBJ1-2 TRBV7-4 NA CASSAHLGVSNYGYTF TGTGCCAGCAGCGCCCACCTTGGGGTCTCGAACTATGGCTACACCTTC
NA TRBJ1-6 TRBV7-2 many CASSLAQGDSPLHF TGTGCCAGCAGCTTGGCCCAGGGTGATTCACCCCTCCACTTT